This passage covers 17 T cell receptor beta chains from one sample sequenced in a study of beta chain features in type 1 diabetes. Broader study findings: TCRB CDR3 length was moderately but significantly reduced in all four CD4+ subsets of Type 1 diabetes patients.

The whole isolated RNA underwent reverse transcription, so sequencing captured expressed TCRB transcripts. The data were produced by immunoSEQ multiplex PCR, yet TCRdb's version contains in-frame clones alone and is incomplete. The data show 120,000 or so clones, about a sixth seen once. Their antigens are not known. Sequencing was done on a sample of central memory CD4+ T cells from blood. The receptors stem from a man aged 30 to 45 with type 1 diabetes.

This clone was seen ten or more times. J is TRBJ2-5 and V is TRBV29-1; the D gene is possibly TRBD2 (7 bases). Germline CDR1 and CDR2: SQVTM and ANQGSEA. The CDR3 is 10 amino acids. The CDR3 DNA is TGCGCGGGGGCACAAGAGACCCAGTACTTC. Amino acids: CAGAQETQYF.

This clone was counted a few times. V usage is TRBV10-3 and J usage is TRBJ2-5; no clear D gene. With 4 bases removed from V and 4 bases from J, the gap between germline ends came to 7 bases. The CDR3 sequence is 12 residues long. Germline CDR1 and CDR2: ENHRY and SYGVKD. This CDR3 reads CAISVAPETQYF. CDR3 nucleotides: TGTGCCATCAGTGTAGCTCCAGAGACCCAGTACTTC.

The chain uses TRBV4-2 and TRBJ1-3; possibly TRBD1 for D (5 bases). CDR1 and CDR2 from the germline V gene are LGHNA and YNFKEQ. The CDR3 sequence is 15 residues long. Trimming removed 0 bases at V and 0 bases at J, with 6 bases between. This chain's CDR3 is CASSQDRASGNTIYF. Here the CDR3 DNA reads TGTGCCAGCAGCCAAGACAGGGCCTCTGGAAACACCATATATTTT.

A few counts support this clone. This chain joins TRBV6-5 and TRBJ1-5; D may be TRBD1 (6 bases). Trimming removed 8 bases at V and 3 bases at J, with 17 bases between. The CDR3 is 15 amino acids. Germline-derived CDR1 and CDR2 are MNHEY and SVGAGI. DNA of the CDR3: TGTGCCAGCTCCCAATCCGGGGGCTTCAATCAGCCCCAGCATTTT. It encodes CASSQSGGFNQPQHF.

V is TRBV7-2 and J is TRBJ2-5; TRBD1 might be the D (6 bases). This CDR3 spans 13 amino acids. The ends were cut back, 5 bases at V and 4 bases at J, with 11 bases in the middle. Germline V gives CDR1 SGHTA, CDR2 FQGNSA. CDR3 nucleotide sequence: TGTGCCAGCAGCAACAGGGTCGCAGAGACCCAGTACTTC. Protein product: CASSNRVAETQYF. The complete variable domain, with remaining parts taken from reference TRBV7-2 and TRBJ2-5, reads GAGVSQSPSNKVTEKGKDVELRCDPISGHTALYWYRQSLGQGLEFLIYFQGNSAPDKSGLPSDRFSAERTGGSVSTLTIQRTQQEDSAVYLCASSNRVAETQYFGPGTRLLVL.

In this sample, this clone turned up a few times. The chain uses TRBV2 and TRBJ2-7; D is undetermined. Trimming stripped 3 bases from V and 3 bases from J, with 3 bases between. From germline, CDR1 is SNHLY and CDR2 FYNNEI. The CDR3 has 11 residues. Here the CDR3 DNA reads TGTGCCAGCAGTGAGGTCTACGAGCAGTACTTC. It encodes CASSEVYEQYF.

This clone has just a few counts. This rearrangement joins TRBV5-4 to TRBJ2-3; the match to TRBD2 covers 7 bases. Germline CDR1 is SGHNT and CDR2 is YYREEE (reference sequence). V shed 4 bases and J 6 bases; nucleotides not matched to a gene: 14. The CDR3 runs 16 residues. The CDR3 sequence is CASSTRTSVAIDTQYF. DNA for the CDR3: TGTGCCAGCAGCACTCGGACTAGTGTTGCGATTGATACGCAGTATTTT.

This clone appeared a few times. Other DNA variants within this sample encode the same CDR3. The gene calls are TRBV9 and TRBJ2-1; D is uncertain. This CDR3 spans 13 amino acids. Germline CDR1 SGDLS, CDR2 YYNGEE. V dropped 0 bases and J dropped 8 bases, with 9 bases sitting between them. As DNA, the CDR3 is TGTGCCAGCAGCGTAGAGGTTCGCGATGAGCAGTTCTTC. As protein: CASSVEVRDEQFF.

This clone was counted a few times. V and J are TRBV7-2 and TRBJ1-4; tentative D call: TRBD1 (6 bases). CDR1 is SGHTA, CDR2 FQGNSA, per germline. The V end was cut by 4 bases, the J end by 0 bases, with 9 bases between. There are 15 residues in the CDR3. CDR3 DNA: TGTGCCAGCAGCTCCACAGGGACAACTAATGAAAAACTGTTTTTT. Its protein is CASSSTGTTNEKLFF.

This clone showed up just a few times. The CDR3 nucleotides read TGTGCCAGCAGCCGTTACGGCAATGAGCAGTTCTTC. Encoded protein: CASSRYGNEQFF. The chain has TRBV11-2 and TRBJ2-1; no clear D gene. CDR1 SGHAT and CDR2 FQNNGV come from the germline V gene. Between the trimmed V and J ends, which lost 5 bases and 6 bases, there was a span of 8 bases. This CDR3 has 12 residues.

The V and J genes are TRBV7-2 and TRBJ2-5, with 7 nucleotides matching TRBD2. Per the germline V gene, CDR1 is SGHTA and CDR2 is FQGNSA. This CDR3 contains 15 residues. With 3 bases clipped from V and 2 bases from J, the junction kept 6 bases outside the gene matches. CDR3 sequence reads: CASSFLRGVQETQYF. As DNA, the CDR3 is TGTGCCAGCAGCTTTTTACGGGGGGTTCAAGAGACCCAGTACTTC.

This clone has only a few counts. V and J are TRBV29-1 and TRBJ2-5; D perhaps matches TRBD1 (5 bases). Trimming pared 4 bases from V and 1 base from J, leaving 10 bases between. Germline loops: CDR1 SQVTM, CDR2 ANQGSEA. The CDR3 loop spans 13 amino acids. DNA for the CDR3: TGCAGCGTTGTGCTAGGGGCCCAAGAGACCCAGTACTTC. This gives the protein CSVVLGAQETQYF.

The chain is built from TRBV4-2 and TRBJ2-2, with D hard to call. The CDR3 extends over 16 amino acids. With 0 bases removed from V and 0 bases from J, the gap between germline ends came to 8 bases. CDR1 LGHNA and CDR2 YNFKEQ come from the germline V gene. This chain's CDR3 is CASSQEMAANTGELFF. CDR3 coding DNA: TGTGCCAGCAGCCAAGAAATGGCAGCGAACACCGGGGAGCTGTTTTTT.

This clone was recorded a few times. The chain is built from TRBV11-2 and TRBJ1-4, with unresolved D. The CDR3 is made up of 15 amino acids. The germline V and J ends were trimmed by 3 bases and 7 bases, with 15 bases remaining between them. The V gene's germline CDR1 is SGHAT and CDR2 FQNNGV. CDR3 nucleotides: TGTGCCAGCAGCTTTACCGGGCCGAGGAGTGAAAAACTGTTTTTT. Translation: CASSFTGPRSEKLFF.

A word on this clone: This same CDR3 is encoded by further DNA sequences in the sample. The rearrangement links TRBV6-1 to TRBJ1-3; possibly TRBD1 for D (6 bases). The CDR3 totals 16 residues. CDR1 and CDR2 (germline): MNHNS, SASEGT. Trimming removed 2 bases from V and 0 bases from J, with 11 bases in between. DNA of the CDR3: TGTGCCAGCAGTGAACAACAGGGTCTCTCTGGAAACACCATATATTTT. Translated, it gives CASSEQQGLSGNTIYF.

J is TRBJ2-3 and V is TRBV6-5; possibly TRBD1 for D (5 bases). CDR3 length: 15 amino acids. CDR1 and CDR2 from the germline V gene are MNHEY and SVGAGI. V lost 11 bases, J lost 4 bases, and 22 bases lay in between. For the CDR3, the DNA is TGTGCCGCCCGACCCCATGGGGCTGTGGCAGATACGCAGTATTTT. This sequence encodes CAARPHGAVADTQYF.

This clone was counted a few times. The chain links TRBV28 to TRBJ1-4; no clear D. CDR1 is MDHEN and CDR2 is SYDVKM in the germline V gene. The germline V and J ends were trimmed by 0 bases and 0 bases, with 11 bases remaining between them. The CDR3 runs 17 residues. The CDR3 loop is CASSLWSEHATNEKLFF. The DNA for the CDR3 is TGTGCCAGCAGTTTATGGTCCGAACATGCAACTAATGAAAAACTGTTTTTT.